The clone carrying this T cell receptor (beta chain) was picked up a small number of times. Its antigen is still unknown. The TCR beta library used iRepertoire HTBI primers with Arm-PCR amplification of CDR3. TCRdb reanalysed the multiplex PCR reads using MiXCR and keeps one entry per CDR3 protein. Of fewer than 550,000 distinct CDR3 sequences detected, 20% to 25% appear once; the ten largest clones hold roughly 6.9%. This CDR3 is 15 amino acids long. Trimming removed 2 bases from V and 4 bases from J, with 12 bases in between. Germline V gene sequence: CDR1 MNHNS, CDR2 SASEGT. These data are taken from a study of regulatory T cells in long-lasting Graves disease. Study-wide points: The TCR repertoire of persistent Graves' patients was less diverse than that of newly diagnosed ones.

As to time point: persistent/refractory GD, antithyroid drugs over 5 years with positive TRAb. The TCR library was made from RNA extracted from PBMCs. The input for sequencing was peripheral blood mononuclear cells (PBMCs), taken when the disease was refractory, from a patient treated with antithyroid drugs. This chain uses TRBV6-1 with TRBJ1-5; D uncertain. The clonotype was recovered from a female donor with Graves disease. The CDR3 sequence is CASSEFSVSNQPQHF. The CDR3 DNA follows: TGTGCCAGCAGTGAATTTTCGGTTTCTAATCAGCCCCAGCATTTT.